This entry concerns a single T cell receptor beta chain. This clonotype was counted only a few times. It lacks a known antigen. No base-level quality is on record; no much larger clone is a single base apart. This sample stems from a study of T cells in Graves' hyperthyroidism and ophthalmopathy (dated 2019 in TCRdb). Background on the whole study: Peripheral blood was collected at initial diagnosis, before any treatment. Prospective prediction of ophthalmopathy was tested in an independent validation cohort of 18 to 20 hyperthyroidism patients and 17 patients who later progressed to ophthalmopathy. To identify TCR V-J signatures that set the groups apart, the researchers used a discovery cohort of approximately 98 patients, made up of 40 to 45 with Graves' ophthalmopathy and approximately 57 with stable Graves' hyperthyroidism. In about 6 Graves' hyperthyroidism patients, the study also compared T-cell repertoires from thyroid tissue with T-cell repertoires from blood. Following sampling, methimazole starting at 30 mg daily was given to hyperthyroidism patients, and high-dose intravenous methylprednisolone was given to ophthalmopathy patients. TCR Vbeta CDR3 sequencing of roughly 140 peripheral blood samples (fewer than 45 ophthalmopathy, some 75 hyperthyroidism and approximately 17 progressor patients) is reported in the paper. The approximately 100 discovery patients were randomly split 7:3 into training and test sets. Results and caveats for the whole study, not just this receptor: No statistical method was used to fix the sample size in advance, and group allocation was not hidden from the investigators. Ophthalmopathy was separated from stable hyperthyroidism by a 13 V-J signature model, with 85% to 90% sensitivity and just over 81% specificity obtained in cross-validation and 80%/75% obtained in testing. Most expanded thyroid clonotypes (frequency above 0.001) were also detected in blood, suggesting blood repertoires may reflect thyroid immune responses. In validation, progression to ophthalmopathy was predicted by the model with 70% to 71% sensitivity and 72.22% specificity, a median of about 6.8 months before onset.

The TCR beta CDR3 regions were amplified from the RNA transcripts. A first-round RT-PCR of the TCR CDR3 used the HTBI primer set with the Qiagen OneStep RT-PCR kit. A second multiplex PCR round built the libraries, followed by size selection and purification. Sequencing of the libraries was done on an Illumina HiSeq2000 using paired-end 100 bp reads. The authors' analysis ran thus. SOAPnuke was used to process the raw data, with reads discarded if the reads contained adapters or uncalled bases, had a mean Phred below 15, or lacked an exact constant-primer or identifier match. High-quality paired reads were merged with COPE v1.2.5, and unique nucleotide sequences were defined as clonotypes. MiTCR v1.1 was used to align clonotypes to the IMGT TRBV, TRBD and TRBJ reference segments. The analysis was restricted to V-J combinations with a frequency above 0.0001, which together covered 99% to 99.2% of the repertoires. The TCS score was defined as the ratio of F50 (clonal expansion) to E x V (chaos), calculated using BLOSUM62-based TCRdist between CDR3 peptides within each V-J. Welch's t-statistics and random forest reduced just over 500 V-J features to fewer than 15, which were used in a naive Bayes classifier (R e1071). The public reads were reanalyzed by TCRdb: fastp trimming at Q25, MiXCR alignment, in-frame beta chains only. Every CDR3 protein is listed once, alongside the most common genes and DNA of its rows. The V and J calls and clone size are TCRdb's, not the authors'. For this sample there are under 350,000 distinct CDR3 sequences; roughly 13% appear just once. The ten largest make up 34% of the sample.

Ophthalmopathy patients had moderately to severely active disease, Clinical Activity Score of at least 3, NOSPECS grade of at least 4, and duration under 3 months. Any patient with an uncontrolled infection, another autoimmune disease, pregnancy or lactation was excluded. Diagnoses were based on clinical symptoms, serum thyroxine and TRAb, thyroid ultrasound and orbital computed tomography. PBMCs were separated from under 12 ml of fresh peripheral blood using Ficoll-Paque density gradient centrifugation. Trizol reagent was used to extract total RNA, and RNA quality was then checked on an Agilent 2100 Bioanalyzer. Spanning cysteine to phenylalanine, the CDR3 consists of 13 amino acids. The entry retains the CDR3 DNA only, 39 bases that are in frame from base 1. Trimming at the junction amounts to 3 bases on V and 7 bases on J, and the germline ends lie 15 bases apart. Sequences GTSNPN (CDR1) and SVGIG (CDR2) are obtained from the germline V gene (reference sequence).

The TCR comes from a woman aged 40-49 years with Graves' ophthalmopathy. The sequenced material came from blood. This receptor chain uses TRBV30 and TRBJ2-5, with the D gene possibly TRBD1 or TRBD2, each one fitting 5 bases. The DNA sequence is TGTGCCTGGAGCGAGAGGGGAACTTGGACCCAGTACTTC. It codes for CAWSERGTWTQYF. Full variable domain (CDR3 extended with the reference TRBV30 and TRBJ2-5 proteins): SQTIHQWPATLVQPVGSPLSLECTVEGTSNPNLYWYRQAAGRGLQLLFYSVGIGQISSEVPQNLSASRPQDRQFILSSKKLLLSDSGFYLCAWSERGTWTQYFGPGTRLLVL.